This T cell receptor (beta chain) came from a study of blood T cell repertoires in COVID-19. Study overall: There were acute and convalescent COVID-19 samples, and they came from the United States, Italy and Spain. T cells, B-cell-depleted T cells, or PBMCs provided the cDNA or gDNA that served as material.

The CDR3 is made up of 14 amino acids. Germline CDR1 and CDR2: MNHEY and SMNVEV (reference sequence). Trimming took 5 bases from V and 6 from J; bases not matched to a gene: 5. How the authors handled the data: Amplification of reference gene primers was used by the study to estimate nucleated cell counts. Sequencing was performed with immunoSEQ multiplex PCR; in TCRdb, only in-frame clones are kept and a portion is missing. The V and J calls and clone size are taken from that table; D and trimming were inferred from the DNA. The table records some 200,000 clones, around 87% of them present only once.

Sequencing used peripheral blood. This TCR came from a man between 35 and 55 years old with active or convalescent COVID-19. The chain combines TRBV27 with TRBJ2-2; 8 bases are shared with TRBD1. CDR3 residues: CASSPSTGAGELFF. The CDR3 DNA reads as TGTGCCAGCAGTCCCTCGACAGGGGCCGGGGAGCTGTTTTTT.